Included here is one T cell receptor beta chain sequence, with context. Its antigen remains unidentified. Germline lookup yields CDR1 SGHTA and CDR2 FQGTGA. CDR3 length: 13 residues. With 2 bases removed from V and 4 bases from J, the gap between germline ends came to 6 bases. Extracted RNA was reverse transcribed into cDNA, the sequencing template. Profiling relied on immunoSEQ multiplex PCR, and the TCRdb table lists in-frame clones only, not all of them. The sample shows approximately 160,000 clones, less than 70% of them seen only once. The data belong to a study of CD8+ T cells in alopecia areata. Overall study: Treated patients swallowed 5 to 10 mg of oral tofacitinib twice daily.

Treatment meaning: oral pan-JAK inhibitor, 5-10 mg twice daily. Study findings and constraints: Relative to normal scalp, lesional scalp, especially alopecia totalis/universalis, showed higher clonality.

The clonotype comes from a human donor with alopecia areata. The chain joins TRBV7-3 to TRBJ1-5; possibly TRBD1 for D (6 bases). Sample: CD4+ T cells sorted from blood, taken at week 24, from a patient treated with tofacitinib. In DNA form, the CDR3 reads TGTGCCAGCAGCTTAGGACAGAATCAGCCCCAGCATTTT. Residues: CASSLGQNQPQHF.